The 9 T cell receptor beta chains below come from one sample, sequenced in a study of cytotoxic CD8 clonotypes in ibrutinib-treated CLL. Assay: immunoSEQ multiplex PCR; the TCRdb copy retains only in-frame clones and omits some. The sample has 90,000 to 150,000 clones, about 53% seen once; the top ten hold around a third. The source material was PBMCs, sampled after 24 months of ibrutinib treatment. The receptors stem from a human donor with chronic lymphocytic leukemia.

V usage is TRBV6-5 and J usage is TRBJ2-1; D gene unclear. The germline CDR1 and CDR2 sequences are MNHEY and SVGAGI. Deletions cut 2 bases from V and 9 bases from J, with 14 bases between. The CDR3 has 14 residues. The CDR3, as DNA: TGTGCCAGCAGTTACCTATCGCAGGATTTTGAGCAGTTCTTC. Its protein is CASSYLSQDFEQFF.

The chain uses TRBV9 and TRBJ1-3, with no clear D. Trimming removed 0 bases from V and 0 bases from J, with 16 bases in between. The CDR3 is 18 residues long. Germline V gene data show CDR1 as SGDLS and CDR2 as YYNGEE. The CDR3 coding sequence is TGTGCCAGCAGCGTAGCGGCAGGCATGGGCACCTCTGGAAACACCATATATTTT. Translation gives CASSVAAGMGTSGNTIYF. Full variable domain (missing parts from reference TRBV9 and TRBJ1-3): DSGVTQTPKHLITATGQRVTLRCSPRSGDLSVYWYQQSLDQGLQFLIQYYNGEERAKGNILERFSAQQFPDLHSELNLSSLELGDSALYFCASSVAAGMGTSGNTIYFGEGSWLTVV.

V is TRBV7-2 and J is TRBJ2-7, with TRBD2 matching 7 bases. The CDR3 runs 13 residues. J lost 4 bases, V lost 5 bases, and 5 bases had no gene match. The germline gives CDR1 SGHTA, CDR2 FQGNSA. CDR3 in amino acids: CASSRAGSYEQYF. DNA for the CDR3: TGTGCCAGCAGCAGAGCGGGATCATACGAGCAGTACTTC.

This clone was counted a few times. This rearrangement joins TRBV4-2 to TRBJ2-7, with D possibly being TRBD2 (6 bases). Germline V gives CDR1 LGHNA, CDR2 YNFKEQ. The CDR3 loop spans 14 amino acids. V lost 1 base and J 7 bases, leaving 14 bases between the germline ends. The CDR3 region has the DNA TGTGCCAGCAGCCAAGGGGACTCCCGGAGGGAGCAGTACTTC. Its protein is CASSQGDSRREQYF.

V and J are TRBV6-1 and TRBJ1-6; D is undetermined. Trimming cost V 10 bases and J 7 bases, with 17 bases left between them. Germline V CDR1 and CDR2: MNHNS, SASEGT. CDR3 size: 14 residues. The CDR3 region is CATLQGRGNSPLHF. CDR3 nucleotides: TGTGCCACCTTACAAGGGCGTGGGAATTCACCCCTCCACTTT.

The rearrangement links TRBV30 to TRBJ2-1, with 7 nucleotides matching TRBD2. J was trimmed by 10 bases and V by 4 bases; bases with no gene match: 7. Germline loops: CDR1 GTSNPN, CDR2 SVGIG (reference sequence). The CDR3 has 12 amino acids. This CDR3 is CAWNGGGLEQFF. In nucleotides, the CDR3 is TGTGCCTGGAATGGGGGGGGACTCGAGCAGTTCTTC.

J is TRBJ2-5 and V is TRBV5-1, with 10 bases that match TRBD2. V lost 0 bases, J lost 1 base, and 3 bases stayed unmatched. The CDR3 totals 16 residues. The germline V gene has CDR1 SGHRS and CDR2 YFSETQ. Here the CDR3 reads CASSLGLAGGQETQYF. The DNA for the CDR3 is TGCGCCAGCAGCTTGGGGTTAGCGGGGGGCCAAGAGACCCAGTACTTC.

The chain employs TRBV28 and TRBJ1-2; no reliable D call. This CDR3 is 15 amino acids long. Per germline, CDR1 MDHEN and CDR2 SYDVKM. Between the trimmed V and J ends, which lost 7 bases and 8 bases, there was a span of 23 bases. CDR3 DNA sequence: TGTGCCAGCACCGAGGGAGGGAAGAAAGTTAGAGGCTACACCTTC. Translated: CASTEGGKKVRGYTF.

The CDR3 sequence is CASSLDRACKGYTF. The DNA of the CDR3 is TGTGCCAGCAGCTTAGATCGGGCCTGTAAGGGCTACACCTTC. J is TRBJ1-2 and V is TRBV11-3; D gene unclear. This CDR3 comprises 14 residues. Germline V CDR1 and CDR2: SGHNT, YENEEA. Trimming took off 0 bases at V and 8 bases at J, with 13 bases between the two ends.